Listed here are 20 T cell receptor beta chains from one sample, sequenced in a study of tumor and adjacent non-tumor tissue in lung cancer. TCRbeta libraries were built with three rounds of nested PCR, modified from ARM-PCR. TCRdb re-called the multiplex PCR reads with MiXCR, one entry per CDR3 protein. The sample carries some 100,000 distinct CDR3 sequences, 55% to 65% recorded once. RNA was extracted from bulk tissue without any cell sorting. The normal lung tissue was taken more than 3 cm from the tumor edge. Sequencing was done on a sample of distant non-tumor lung tissue. The receptor source for this set is a man aged 30 to 39 with non-small cell lung cancer.

This clonotype was recorded many times. The rearrangement uses TRBV6-5 and TRBJ1-2; perhaps TRBD1 as D (6 bases). Deletions cut 0 bases from V and 7 bases from J, with 18 bases between. This CDR3 spans 16 amino acids. Germline assignment: CDR1 MNHEY and CDR2 SVGAGI. Here the CDR3 DNA reads TGTGCCAGCAGTTACTCAGCAGGGGACTCACCGGGTGGCTACACCTTC. Encoded protein: CASSYSAGDSPGGYTF.

For this clonotype: This may come from a read error, since a much larger clone is one base off. V usage is TRBV29-1 and J usage is TRBJ1-1; no clear D gene. This CDR3 spans 12 amino acids. CDR1 is SQVTM, CDR2 ANQGSEA, per germline. This CDR3 reads CSDEDLDAEAFF. The DNA for the CDR3 is TGCAGCGATGAAGATTTGGACGCTGAAGCTTTCTTT.

Concerning this clonotype itself: An end of the junction differs from the germline gene, which may be a read error. V is TRBV7-9 and J is TRBJ2-3; D assignment may be TRBD1 or TRBD2 (5 bases each). CDR1 and CDR2 (germline): SEHNR, FQNEAQ (reference sequence). The CDR3 extends over 15 amino acids. DNA of the CDR3: TGTGCTAGCAGCTCCCCGGGACCCGAGCGGGATACGCAGTATTTT. Amino acid sequence: CASSSPGPERDTQYF.

This sequence joins TRBV20-1 and TRBJ2-1; 10 bases agree with TRBD1. The CDR3 extends over 16 amino acids. V gave up 8 bases and J gave up 6 bases; unmatched junction bases: 16. The germline gives CDR1 DFQATT, CDR2 SNEGSKA (reference sequence). The CDR3 loop is CSPLGFDRGRVNEQFF. CDR3 DNA: TGCAGTCCCTTGGGATTCGACAGGGGGCGCGTCAATGAGCAGTTCTTC.

In its sample, this clonotype was seen once. A much more abundant neighbour one base away suggests this may be a read error. The rearrangement links TRBV10-3 to TRBJ2-2; D is undetermined. Trimming removed 4 bases at V and 0 bases at J, with 15 bases between. The V gene's germline CDR1 is ENHRY and CDR2 SYGVKD. This CDR3 region has 17 residues. CDR3 DNA sequence: TGTGCCATCAGTGGGTCCCCGACTCGCGCGAACACCGGGGAGCTGTTTTTT. This translates into CAISGSPTRANTGELFF.

This clonotype was seen once. One junction end disagrees with the germline gene, perhaps due to a read error. This sequence joins TRBV11-3 and TRBJ2-1; TRBD2 aligns across 11 bases. Germline assignment: CDR1 SGHNT and CDR2 YENEEA. The CDR3 spans 17 residues. In nucleotides, the CDR3 is TGTGCCAGCAACTTAGATGGTACTAGCGGGAGACGCAATGAGCAGTTCTTC. Protein: CASNLDGTSGRRNEQFF.

About this clonotype itself: One end of the junction does not line up with germline, which may come from a read error. CDR3 nucleotide sequence: TGTGTCAGCAGCATACCGGAGCAGGGGTCCTACGAGCAGTACTTC. Protein sequence: CVSSIPEQGSYEQYF. The chain recombines TRBV11-2 with TRBJ2-7; D possibly corresponds to TRBD1 (6 bases). This CDR3 is built from 15 residues. From germline, CDR1 is SGHAT and CDR2 FQNNGV. The variable domain in full, completed from reference TRBV11-2 and TRBJ2-7, reads EAGVAQSPRYKIIEKRQSVAFWCNPISGHATLYWYQQILGQGPKLLIQFQNNGVVDDSQLPKDRFSAERLKGVDSTLKIQPAKLEDSAVYLCVSSIPEQGSYEQYFGPGTRLTVT.

Points on this clonotype: A much larger clone lies one base from this, so it may be a read error. The chain couples TRBV5-1 to TRBJ2-7; D could derive from TRBD1 or TRBD2 (5 bases each). The CDR3 has 16 amino acids. V was cut by 2 bases and J by 2 bases, with 17 bases left in between. Germline V gene lookup returns CDR1 SGHRS and CDR2 YFSETQ. The CDR3 sequence is CASSFRGQETTYEQYF. CDR3 DNA sequence: TGCGCCAGCAGCTTCCGGGGCCAGGAAACCACCTACGAGCAGTACTTC.

About this clonotype itself: Sequence at one end of the junction differs from germline and may be a read error. The CDR3 reads CSTSDSRVYDYSF. CDR3 bases: TGCAGCACGTCGGACAGTCGGGTGTATGACTACTCCTTC. V is TRBV29-1 and J is TRBJ1-2, with D possibly being TRBD1 (6 bases). Germline values: CDR1 SQVTM, CDR2 ANQGSEA. This CDR3 region has 13 residues. Drawing the rest from reference TRBV29-1 and TRBJ1-2, the complete variable domain is SAVISQKPSRDICQRGTSLTIQCQVDSQVTMMFWYRQQPGQSLTLIATANQGSEATYESGFVIDKFPISRPNLTFSTLTVSNMSPEDSSIYLCSTSDSRVYDYSFGSGTRLTVV.

About this clonotype itself: At one end, the junction sequence differs from germline, possibly due to a read error. The chain combines TRBV7-9 with TRBJ2-7; TRBD1 agrees at 7 bases. The CDR3 is 14 amino acids. Germline V gene sequence: CDR1 SEHNR, CDR2 FQNEAQ (reference sequence). CDR3 sequence reads: CASSHRDRNYEQNF. The CDR3 DNA reads TGTGCCAGCAGCCACCGGGACAGAAACTACGAGCAGAACTTC.

As to this clonotype: The junction does not match germline at one end; this may be a read error. The chain has TRBV11-3 and TRBJ2-1; D possibly uses TRBD1 or TRBD2 (5 bases each). Per germline, CDR1 SGHNT and CDR2 YENEEA. The CDR3 has 13 amino acids. CDR3 DNA: TGTGCCAGAAGCGTCCGGGACCTCAATAAGCAGTTCTTC. Translation gives CARSVRDLNKQFF.

In its sample, this clonotype was seen many times. This chain connects TRBV6-1 to TRBJ2-7; the D gene is possibly TRBD1 (5 bases). In germline, CDR1 is MNHNS, CDR2 SASEGT. CDR3 length: 13 residues. V was cut by 6 bases and J by 1 base, with 10 bases left in between. The CDR3 DNA sequence: TGTGCCAGCAGCAGGGTGGGATCCTACGAGCAGTACTTC. It translates to CASSRVGSYEQYF.

Comments on this clonotype: A read error may explain this, as a much larger clone is one base away. The V gene is TRBV5-6, the J gene TRBJ2-1, with TRBD2 as a possible D gene (6 bases). The V gene's germline CDR1 is SGHDT and CDR2 YYEEEE. This CDR3 spans 14 amino acids. V lost 2 bases, J lost 3 bases, and 9 bases lay in between. CDR3 amino acids: CASSLKGLYNEQFF. The CDR3 bases are TGTGCCAGCAGCTTAAAGGGACTCTACAATGAGCAGTTCTTC. Full variable domain (rest looked up from reference TRBV5-6 and TRBJ2-1): DAGVTQSPTHLIKTRGQQVTLRCSPKSGHDTVSWYQQALGQGPQFIFQYYEEEERQRGNFPDRFSGHQFPNYSSELNVNALLLGDSALYLCASSLKGLYNEQFFGPGTRLTVL.

Many counts were recorded for this clonotype. This chain links TRBV12-3 or TRBV12-4 with TRBJ2-5; tentatively, D is TRBD1 (6 bases). CDR3 length equals 17 residues. Trimming removed 5 bases at V and 5 bases at J, with 24 bases between. DNA for the CDR3: TGTGCCAGCAGTCGCGACACAGGGCCCAACCTGGGGGAGACCCAGTACTTC. This encodes CASSRDTGPNLGETQYF.

In this sample, this clonotype turned up a few times. A read error is possible here, since a much larger clone lies one base away. V gene TRBV5-1 combines with J gene TRBJ2-3; D is possibly TRBD2 (5 bases). The germline CDR1 and CDR2 sequences are SGHRS and YFSETQ. This CDR3 region has 14 residues. V was pared by 3 bases and J by 0 bases, with 8 bases between. The CDR3 sequence: CASSSTTSTDTQYF. CDR3 nucleotides: TGCGCCAGCAGCTCGACTACTAGCACAGATACGCAGTATTTT.

About this clonotype itself: A single base separates this from a much larger clone, so it may be a read error. The gene calls are TRBV12-5 and TRBJ1-6, with D possibly TRBD1 on 6 matching bases. The CDR3 consists of 14 residues. The germline V gene has CDR1 LGHNT and CDR2 FRNRAP. V dropped 8 bases and J dropped 7 bases, with 15 bases sitting between them. CDR3 residues: CASSPGQRNSPLHF. CDR3 bases: TGTGCTAGTAGTCCCGGACAGAGAAATTCACCCCTCCACTTT.

For this clonotype: A much larger clone differs by one base, so this may be a read error. The DNA for the CDR3 is TGTGCCAGCAGCTTGGGACAGTGCTACGAGCGGTACTTC. Translated: CASSLGQCYERYF. The rearrangement links TRBV11-1 to TRBJ2-7; TRBD1 matches 7 bases. Germline V gene lookup returns CDR1 SGHAT and CDR2 FQDESV (reference sequence). The CDR3 is 13 residues long. Together with reference TRBV11-1 and TRBJ2-7, the CDR3 gives the full variable domain: EAEVAQSPRYKITEKSQAVAFWCDPISGHATLYWYRQILGQGPELLVQFQDESVVDDSQLPKDRFSAERLKGVDSTLKIQPAELGDSAMYLCASSLGQCYERYFGPGTRLTVT.

About this clonotype itself: Because the CDR3 is missing its conserved closing phenylalanine or tryptophan, this is likely a read error. This chain joins TRBV11-3 and TRBJ2-2; 8 nucleotides line up with TRBD1. In germline, CDR1 is SGHNT, CDR2 YENEEA. The junction had 4 bases not matched to a gene; V was cut back by 5 bases and J by 2 bases. This CDR3 spans 15 amino acids. The CDR3 region is CASSPGQVNTGELFS. The CDR3 DNA reads TGTGCCAGCAGCCCGGGACAGGTAAACACCGGGGAGCTGTTTTCT.

Turning to this clonotype: Being one base from a much bigger clone, this may be a read error. This chain joins TRBV29-1 and TRBJ1-1; the D is unclear. Germline CDR1 is SQVTM and CDR2 is ANQGSEA. This CDR3 has 13 amino acids. V gave up 5 bases and J gave up 7 bases, with 17 bases separating them. The CDR3: CSVLDPGSSEAFF. The CDR3 DNA is TGCAGCGTTCTCGACCCAGGAAGCAGTGAAGCTTTCTTT. Complete variable domain (other parts from reference TRBV29-1 and TRBJ1-1): SAVISQKPSRDICQRGTSLTIQCQVDSQVTMMFWYRQQPGQSLTLIATANQGSEATYESGFVIDKFPISRPNLTFSTLTVSNMSPEDSSIYLCSVLDPGSSEAFFGQGTRLTVV.

The sample holds many counts of this clonotype. The chain employs TRBV6-2 or TRBV6-3 and TRBJ2-5, with D possibly being TRBD2 (5 bases). CDR1 is MNHEY and CDR2 is SVGEGT in the germline V gene. The V gene lost 0 bases and the J gene lost 1 base, with 6 bases spanning the gap. There are 14 residues in the CDR3. The CDR3 nucleotides read TGTGCCAGCAGTTACTCGCGGGCCCAAGAGACCCAGTACTTC. Translating it yields CASSYSRAQETQYF.